In this sample, the clone carrying this T cell receptor (beta chain) turned up a few times. Its target is not known. A read error may produce the germline difference seen at one junction end. This specimen comes from a study of blood T cells in healthy people across ages. Alongside a J-beta primer mix, a sample-barcoded 5' primer served in a second PCR lasting about 6 to 12 cycles. Researchers report that a template-switch adaptor with 12 random nucleotides tagged each cDNA molecule. Each CDR3 protein is one row after TCRdb ran MiXCR on the 5' RACE reads. The table shows fewer than 900,000 distinct CDR3 sequences, with about half occurring only once. The CDR3 has 15 residues. The germline gives CDR1 LNHNV, CDR2 YYDKDF (reference sequence). The study's findings and limits: Possibly, changes in expanded clonotypes were confounded because donor CMV status was unknown. More naive CD4+ cells and higher diversity were found in long-lived than in aged donors.

The sample providers were healthy Caucasian people from Russia, aged roughly 6 to 95. The material sequenced was blood. The TCR sequence derives from a woman aged 60-75 years in good health. The chain employs TRBV15 and TRBJ2-7; D remains ambiguous. The CDR3 coding sequence is TGTGCCACCAACAGAGATCGCTCAAGTAACTACGAGCAGTACTTC. Protein product: CATNRDRSSNYEQYF.